The sequence of this TCR gamma chain was determined in a study of Vδ1+ human thymocytes listed by TCRdb under 2018. Study-wide context: mRNA-level TRG and TRD CDR3 repertoires of highly purified Vdelta1+ thymocytes from young children were characterised as a data resource. Earlier work had validated the multiplex-based CDR3 amplicon strategy against 5'RACE-based methods for generating CDR3 amplicons. Beyond this particular receptor, the publication reports: The use of highly purified populations and single-cell validation was advised by the authors, since misinterpretation of bulk repertoire data could be caused by unexpected Vdelta2 sequences. Despite high sort purity, about 20% of thymic TRD sequences were Vdelta2 (and few Vdelta3), unlike peripheral blood Vdelta1+ controls. Unlike the oligoclonal repertoires in peripheral blood, the thymic TRG and TRD repertoires appeared highly polyclonal, with Gaussian CDR3 length distributions. Because no clustering by age or sex was observed, donors were not stratified by these variables in the analyses. Donors shared many TRG clonotypes (up to 6.9x10^3), but TRD repertoires were essentially private, with at most 130 shared.

Thymic samples were depleted of alphabeta T cells, then CD3+ TCRVdelta1+ TCRVdelta2- thymocytes were FACS-sorted. A purity of about 98% to 99.6% was achieved for sorted Vdelta1+ thymocytes. The thymic specimens were obtained from several paediatric patients who were undergoing corrective cardiac surgery and ranged in age from about 5 days to 16 months. Thymic tissue was dispersed and mononuclear cells isolated on a Histopaque-1077 density gradient. Staining used anti-TCRVdelta1 clone TS8.2, anti-TCRVdelta2 clone B6, anti-CD3 clone HIT3a and anti-TCRalphabeta clone IP26 antibodies. This clone was counted between two and nine times. Its antigen is not yet known. Nothing much larger sits one base from this clone, and base qualities are not available. RNA was extracted with the RNeasy mini kit and reverse transcribed using Superscript III. Multiplex PCR was used to generate CDR3 amplicons, with pooled V-gene forward primers and a constant-region reverse primer carrying Illumina adaptor overhangs. Amplicons were gel-purified, then indexed with Nextera index primers over eight extra PCR cycles and purified with AMPure XP beads. Sequencing of the libraries was done on an Illumina MiSeq using paired-end 250 bp reads, dual indexing and an approximately 22% PhiX spike-in. Turning to the authors' computational methods: FastQC was used to quality check the reads, while ea-utils fastq-join merged the TRG read pairs. IMGT/HighV-QUEST was used to annotate the sequences, only productive sequences with an unambiguous V-gene assignment were kept, and clonotypes were defined as sequences sharing an identical CDR3 sequence. Downstream analysis used VDJtools 1.1.1, tcR 2.2.3, Treemap and vegan Shannon diversity in R 3.4.4. Clonotypes were called again by TCRdb from the public reads via CATT, and duplicate nucleotide sequences were then merged into one entry. The V and J calls shown here were made by TCRdb, not taken from the authors' results. Here the sample has roughly 7,000 gamma-chain clones; approximately 40% occur a single time. The top ten constitute roughly 2.1% of the sample.

V is pruned by 6 bases and J by 0 bases, leaving 2 bases of the junction without a gene match. The CDR3, cysteine through phenylalanine, is 12 amino acids long. The read is trimmed to its CDR3 DNA, 36 bases read in frame from base 1. Via the germline V gene (reference sequence), CDR1 is VTNTFY and CDR2 YDVSTARD. The source material was Vdelta1+ gamma-delta thymocytes from the thymus. Reading the label with the study, this specimen's cell subset or site is: FACS-sorted CD3+ TCRalphabeta- TCRVdelta1+ TCRVdelta2- thymocytes. The sequence derives from a boy under two years old who had congenital heart surgery. The chain was built from TRGV3 and TRGJ1 or TRGJ2. The DNA sequence is TGTGCCACCTGGCCGAATTATTATAAGAAACTCTTT. Its protein is CATWPNYYKKLF.